This TCR beta chain derives from a study of shared clonotypes between healthy human individuals. Overall study context: Researchers assigned three CD4 naive, three CD4 memory, two CD8 naive and one CD8 memory plate to each donor.

Naive CD8 cells lacked CD45RO, underwent positive selection for CCR7 and left out terminally differentiated effector memory CD45RA+ cells. Overall study findings and caveats: Limitation of the genetic and exposure-history diversity represented came from the few donors. Naive subsets tended to show greater estimated richness than memory subsets. Sampling covered blood only; tissue repertoires likely differ.

Assay: immunoSEQ multiplex PCR; the TCRdb copy retains only in-frame clones and omits some. This table has some 2.1 million clones, about 95% appearing once. Remarks on this clone: Its antigen remains unidentified.

In germline, CDR1 is SGHRS, CDR2 YFSETQ. The CDR3 spans 15 residues. The trim removed 4 bases at V and 7 bases at J, leaving 10 bases unmatched. J is TRBJ2-1 and V is TRBV5-1; 8 positions agree with TRBD1. Sequenced: naive CD8+ T cells sorted from blood. The receptor was isolated from a man aged 18 to 30 in good health. The DNA of the CDR3 is TGCGCCAGCAGCACGCGACAGGGGTTGGCGAATGAGCAGTTCTTC. It yields the protein CASSTRQGLANEQFF.